This T cell receptor (beta chain) was profiled in a study of cytomegalovirus exposure and HLA in healthy donors. General study results and limits: In vitro work confirmed that a few CMV-associated chains recognize CMV antigens.

As to this clone: Its specificity is unknown.

Repertoires were generated with immunoSEQ multiplex PCR, while TCRdb's copy carries only in-frame clones and drops some. This sample has 250,000 to 400,000 clones, with approximately 91% found just once. The source material was PBMCs. This TCR was sampled from a young man in good health and CMV-seronegative.

This chain's CDR3 is CASQSGQGFYEQYF. DNA of the CDR3: TGTGCCAGCCAATCGGGACAGGGGTTTTACGAGCAGTACTTC. This chain uses TRBV27 with TRBJ2-7, with 10 bases lining up with TRBD1. The V and J ends lost 8 bases and 4 bases, in that order; junction bases with no gene match: 8. Per germline, CDR1 MNHEY and CDR2 SMNVEV (reference sequence). This CDR3 is built from 14 residues.